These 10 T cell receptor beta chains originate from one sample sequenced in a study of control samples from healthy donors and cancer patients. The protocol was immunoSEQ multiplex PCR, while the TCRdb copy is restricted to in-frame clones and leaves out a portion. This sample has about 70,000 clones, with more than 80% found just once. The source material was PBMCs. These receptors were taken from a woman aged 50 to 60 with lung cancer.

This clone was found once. The CDR3 sequence is CASRLREATEAFF. The CDR3 DNA reads TGTGCCAGCAGACTACGGGAGGCTACTGAAGCTTTCTTT. This chain links TRBV6-5 with TRBJ1-1; D is uncertain. V was pared by 6 bases and J by 5 bases, with 13 bases between. The CDR3 is 13 amino acids. The germline V gene has CDR1 MNHEY and CDR2 SVGAGI.

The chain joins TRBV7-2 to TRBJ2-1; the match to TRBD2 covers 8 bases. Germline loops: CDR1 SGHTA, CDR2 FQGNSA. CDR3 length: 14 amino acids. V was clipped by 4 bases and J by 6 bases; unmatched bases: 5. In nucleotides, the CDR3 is TGTGCCAGCAGCTCCCTAGCGGGCACCAATGAGCAGTTCTTC. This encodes CASSSLAGTNEQFF. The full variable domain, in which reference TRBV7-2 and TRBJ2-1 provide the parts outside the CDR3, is GAGVSQSPSNKVTEKGKDVELRCDPISGHTALYWYRQSLGQGLEFLIYFQGNSAPDKSGLPSDRFSAERTGGSVSTLTIQRTQQEDSAVYLCASSSLAGTNEQFFGPGTRLTVL.

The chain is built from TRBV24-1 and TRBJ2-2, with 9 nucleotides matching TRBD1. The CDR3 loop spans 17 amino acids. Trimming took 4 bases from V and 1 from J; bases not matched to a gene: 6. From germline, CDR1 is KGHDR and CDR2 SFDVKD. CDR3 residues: CATSEYNRGLNTGELFF. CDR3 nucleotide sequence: TGTGCCACCAGTGAGTATAACAGGGGGCTGAACACCGGGGAGCTGTTTTTT.

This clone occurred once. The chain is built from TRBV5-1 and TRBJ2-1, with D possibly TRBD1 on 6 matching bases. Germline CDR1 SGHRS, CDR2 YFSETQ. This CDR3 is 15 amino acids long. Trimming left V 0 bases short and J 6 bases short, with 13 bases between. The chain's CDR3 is CASSLEASRGNEQFF. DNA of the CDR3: TGCGCCAGCAGCTTGGAGGCTAGCAGGGGCAATGAGCAGTTCTTC. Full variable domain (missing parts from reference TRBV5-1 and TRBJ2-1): KAGVTQTPRYLIKTRGQQVTLSCSPISGHRSVSWYQQTPGQGLQFLFEYFSETQRNKGNFPGRFSGRQFSNSRSEMNVSTLELGDSALYLCASSLEASRGNEQFFGPGTRLTVL.

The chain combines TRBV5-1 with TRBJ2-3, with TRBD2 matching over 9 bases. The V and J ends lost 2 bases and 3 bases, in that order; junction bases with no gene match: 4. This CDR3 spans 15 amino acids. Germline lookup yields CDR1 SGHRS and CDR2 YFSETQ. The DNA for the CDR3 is TGCGCCAGCAGCTTAGCGGGGGGTACGACAGATACGCAGTATTTT. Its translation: CASSLAGGTTDTQYF.

Here the CDR3 reads CASRDRGSYEQYF. In nucleotides, the CDR3 is TGTGCCAGCAGAGACAGGGGTTCCTACGAGCAGTACTTC. V is TRBV7-6 and J is TRBJ2-7; the match to TRBD1 covers 8 bases. The CDR3 loop spans 13 amino acids. From germline, CDR1 is SGHVS and CDR2 FNYEAQ. Germline trimming cut 6 bases from V and 1 base from J; bases unmatched to any gene: 2. Full variable domain (outside the CDR3, taken from reference TRBV7-6 and TRBJ2-7): GAGVSQSPRYKVTKRGQDVALRCDPISGHVSLYWYRQALGQGPEFLTYFNYEAQQDKSGLPNDRFSAERPEGSISTLTIQRTEQRDSAMYRCASRDRGSYEQYFGPGTRLTVT.

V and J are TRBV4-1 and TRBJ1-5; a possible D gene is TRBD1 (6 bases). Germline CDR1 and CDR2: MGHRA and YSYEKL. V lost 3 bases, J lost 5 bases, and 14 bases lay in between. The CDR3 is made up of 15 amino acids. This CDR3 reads CASSHSQGSHQPQHF. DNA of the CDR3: TGCGCCAGCAGCCATAGTCAGGGGAGTCATCAGCCCCAGCATTTT.

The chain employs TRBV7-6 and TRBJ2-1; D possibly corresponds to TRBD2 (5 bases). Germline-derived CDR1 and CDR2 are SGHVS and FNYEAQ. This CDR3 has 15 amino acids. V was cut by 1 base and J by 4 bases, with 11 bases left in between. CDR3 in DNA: TGTGCCAGCAGCTTAGATCTAGCTGAGTACAATGAGCAGTTCTTC. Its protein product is CASSLDLAEYNEQFF. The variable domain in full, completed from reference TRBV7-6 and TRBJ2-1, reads GAGVSQSPRYKVTKRGQDVALRCDPISGHVSLYWYRQALGQGPEFLTYFNYEAQQDKSGLPNDRFSAERPEGSISTLTIQRTEQRDSAMYRCASSLDLAEYNEQFFGPGTRLTVL.

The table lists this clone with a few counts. CDR3 in DNA: TGTGCCAGCAGCTGGGAGGGCACCCCTCCGGATAATTCACCCCTCCACTTT. Residues: CASSWEGTPPDNSPLHF. This chain links TRBV5-4 with TRBJ1-6; D ambiguous. Trimming left V 3 bases short and J 5 bases short, with 18 bases between. The CDR3 loop spans 17 amino acids. CDR1 is SGHNT and CDR2 is YYREEE in the germline V gene (reference sequence).

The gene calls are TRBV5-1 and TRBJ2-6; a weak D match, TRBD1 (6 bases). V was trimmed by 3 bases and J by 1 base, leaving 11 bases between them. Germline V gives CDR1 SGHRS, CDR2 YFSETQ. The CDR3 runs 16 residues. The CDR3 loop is CASSSGERSGANVLTF. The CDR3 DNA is TGCGCCAGCAGCTCAGGGGAGCGGTCTGGGGCCAACGTCCTGACTTTC.